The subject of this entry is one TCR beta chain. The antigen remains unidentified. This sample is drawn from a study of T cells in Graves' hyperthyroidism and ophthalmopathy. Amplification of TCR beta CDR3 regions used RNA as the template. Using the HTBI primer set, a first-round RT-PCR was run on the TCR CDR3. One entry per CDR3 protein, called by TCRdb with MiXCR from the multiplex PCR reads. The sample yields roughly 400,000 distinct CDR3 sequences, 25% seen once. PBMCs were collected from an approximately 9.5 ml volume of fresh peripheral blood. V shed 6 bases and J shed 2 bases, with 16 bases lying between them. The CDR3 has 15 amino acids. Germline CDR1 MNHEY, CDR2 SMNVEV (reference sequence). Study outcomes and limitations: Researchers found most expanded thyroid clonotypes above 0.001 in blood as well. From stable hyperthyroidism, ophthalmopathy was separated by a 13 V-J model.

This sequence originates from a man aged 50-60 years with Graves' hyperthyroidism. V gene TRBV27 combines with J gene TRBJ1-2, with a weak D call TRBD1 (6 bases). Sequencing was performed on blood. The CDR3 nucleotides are TGTGCCAGCAGGCCAGGGGACATGCGAAACTATGGCTACACCTTC. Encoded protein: CASRPGDMRNYGYTF.